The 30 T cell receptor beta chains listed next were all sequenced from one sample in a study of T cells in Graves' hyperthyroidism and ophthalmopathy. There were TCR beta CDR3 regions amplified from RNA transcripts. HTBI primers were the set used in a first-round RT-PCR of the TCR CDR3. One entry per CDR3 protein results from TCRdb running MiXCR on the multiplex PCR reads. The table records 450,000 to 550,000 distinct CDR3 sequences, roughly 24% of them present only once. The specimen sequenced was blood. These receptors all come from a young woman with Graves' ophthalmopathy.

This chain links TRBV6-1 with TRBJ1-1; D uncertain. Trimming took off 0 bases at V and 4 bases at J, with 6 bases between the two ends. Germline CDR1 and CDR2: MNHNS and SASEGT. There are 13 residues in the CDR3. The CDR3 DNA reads TGTGCCAGCAGTGAAGCGCAGGTCACTGAAGCTTTCTTT. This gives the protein CASSEAQVTEAFF.

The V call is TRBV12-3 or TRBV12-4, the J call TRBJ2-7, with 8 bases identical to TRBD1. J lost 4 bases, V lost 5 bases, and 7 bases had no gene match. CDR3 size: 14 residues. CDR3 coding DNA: TGTGCCAGCAGTAAGGACAGGGCGCGGTACGAGCAGTACTTC. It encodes CASSKDRARYEQYF.

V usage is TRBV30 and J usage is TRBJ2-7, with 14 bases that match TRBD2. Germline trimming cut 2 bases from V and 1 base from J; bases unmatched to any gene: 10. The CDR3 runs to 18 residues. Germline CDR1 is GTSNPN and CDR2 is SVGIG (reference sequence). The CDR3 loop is CAWSRSWTSGGLSYEQYF. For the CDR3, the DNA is TGTGCCTGGAGTCGTTCGTGGACTAGCGGGGGGCTTTCCTACGAGCAGTACTTC.

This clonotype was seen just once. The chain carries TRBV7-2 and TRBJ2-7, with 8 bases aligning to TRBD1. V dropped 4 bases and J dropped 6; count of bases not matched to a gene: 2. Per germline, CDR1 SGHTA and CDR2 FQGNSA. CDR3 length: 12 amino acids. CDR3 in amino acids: CASSWGTGEQYF. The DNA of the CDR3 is TGTGCCAGCAGCTGGGGGACAGGCGAGCAGTACTTC.

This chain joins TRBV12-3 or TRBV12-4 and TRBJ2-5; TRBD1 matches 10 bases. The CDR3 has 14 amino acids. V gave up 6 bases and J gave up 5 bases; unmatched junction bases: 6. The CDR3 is CASRPTGGRETQYF. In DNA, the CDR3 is TGTGCCAGCAGACCGACAGGGGGCCGGGAGACCCAGTACTTC.

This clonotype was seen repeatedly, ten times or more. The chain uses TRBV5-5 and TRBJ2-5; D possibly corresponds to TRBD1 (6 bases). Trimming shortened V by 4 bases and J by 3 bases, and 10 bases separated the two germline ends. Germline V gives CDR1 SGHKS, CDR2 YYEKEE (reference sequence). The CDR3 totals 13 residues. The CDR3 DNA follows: TGTGCCAGCAGCCCCGAGGGGGAAGAGACCCAGTACTTC. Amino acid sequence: CASSPEGEETQYF.

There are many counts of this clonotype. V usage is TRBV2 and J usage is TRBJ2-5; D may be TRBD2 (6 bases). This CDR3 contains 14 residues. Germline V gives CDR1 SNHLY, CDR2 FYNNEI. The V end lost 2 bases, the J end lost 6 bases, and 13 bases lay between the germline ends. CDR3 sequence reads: CASSERPGDQTQYF. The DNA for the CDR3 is TGTGCCAGCAGTGAACGACCGGGGGACCAGACCCAGTACTTC. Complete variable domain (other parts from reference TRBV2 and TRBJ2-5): EPEVTQTPSHQVTQMGQEVILRCVPISNHLYFYWYRQILGQKVEFLVSFYNNEISEKSEIFDDQFSVERPDGSNFTLKIRSTKLEDSAMYFCASSERPGDQTQYFGPGTRLLVL.

The CDR3, as DNA: TGTGCCAGCAGTTCCCCTTTCGAAAAGGGGGCCAACGTCCTGACTTTC. Translation gives CASSSPFEKGANVLTF. The J gene is TRBJ2-6, the V gene TRBV28; D remains ambiguous. CDR1 is MDHEN and CDR2 is SYDVKM in the germline V gene. Trimming left V 4 bases short and J 4 bases short, with 14 bases between. The CDR3 length is 16 residues. The full variable domain, its missing parts supplied by reference TRBV28 and TRBJ2-6, is DVKVTQSSRYLVKRTGEKVFLECVQDMDHENMFWYRQDPGLGLRLIYFSYDVKMKEKGDIPEGYSVSREKKERFSLILESASTNQTSMYLCASSSPFEKGANVLTFGAGSRLTVL.

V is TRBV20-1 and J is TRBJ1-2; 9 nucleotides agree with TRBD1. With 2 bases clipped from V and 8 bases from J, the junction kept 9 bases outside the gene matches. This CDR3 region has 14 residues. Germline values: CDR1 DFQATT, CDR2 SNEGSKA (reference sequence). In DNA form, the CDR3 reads TGCAGTGCTAGATCCGGGACAGGGATAGGCGGCTACACCTTC. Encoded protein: CSARSGTGIGGYTF.

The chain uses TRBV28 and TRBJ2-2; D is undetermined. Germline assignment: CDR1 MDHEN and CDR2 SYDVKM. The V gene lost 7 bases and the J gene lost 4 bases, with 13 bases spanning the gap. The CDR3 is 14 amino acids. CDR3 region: CASNPGSITGELFF. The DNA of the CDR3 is TGTGCCAGCAATCCCGGCAGCATCACCGGGGAGCTGTTTTTT. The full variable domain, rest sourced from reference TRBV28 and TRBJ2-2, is DVKVTQSSRYLVKRTGEKVFLECVQDMDHENMFWYRQDPGLGLRLIYFSYDVKMKEKGDIPEGYSVSREKKERFSLILESASTNQTSMYLCASNPGSITGELFFGEGSRLTVL.

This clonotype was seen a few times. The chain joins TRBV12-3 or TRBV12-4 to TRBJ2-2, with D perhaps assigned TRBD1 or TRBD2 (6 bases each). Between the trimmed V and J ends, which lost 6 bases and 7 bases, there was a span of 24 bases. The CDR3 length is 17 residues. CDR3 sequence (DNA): TGTGCCAGCAGCGGGGGCTTGGACACCCGGGGTGGCGGGGAGCTGTTTTTT. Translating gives CASSGGLDTRGGGELFF.

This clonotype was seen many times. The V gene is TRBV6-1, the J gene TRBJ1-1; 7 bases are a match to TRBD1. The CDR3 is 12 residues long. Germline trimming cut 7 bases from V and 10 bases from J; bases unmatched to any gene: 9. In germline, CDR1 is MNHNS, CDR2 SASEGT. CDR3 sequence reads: CASTTGERGAFF. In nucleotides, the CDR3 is TGTGCCAGCACCACAGGGGAAAGGGGAGCTTTCTTT.

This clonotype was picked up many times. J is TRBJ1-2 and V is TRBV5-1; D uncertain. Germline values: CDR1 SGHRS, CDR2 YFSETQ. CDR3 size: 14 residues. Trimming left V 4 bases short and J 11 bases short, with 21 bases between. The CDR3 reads CASSPLVTDPAYTF. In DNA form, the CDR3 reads TGCGCCAGCAGCCCTCTAGTGACGGACCCCGCGTACACCTTC.

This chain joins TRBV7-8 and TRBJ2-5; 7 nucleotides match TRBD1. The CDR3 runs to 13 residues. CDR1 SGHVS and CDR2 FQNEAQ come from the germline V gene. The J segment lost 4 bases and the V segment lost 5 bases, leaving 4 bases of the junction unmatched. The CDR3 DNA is TGTGCCAGCAGCAAGGACAGGTTAGAGACCCAGTACTTC. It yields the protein CASSKDRLETQYF.

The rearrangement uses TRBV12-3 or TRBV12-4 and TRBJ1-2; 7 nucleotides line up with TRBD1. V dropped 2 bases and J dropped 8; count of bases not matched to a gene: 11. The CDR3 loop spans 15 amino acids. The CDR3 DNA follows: TGTGCCAGCAGTTTATCGGCAGGGGGGGGAGTCGGCTACACCTTC. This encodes CASSLSAGGGVGYTF.

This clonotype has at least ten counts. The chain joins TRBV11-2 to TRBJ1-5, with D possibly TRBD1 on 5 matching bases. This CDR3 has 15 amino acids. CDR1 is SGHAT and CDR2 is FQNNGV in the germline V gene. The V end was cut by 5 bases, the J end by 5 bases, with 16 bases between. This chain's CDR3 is CASSLGGSGHQPQHF. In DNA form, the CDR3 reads TGTGCCAGCAGCCTAGGCGGGTCAGGGCATCAGCCCCAGCATTTT.

The chain's CDR3 is CASSQAGSTGELFF. The CDR3 region has the DNA TGTGCCAGCAGCCAGGCAGGGAGCACCGGGGAGCTGTTTTTT. V gene TRBV3-1 combines with J gene TRBJ2-2, with D perhaps assigned TRBD1 or TRBD2 (5 bases each). Between the trimmed V and J ends, which lost 3 bases and 4 bases, there was a span of 9 bases. Germline V gives CDR1 LGHDT, CDR2 YNNKEL (reference sequence). The CDR3 consists of 14 residues.

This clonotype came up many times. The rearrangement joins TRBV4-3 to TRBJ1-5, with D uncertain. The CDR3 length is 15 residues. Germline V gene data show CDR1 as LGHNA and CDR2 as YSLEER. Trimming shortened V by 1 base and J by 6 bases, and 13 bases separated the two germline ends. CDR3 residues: CASSQVGTDGQPQHF. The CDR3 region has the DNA TGCGCCAGCAGCCAAGTCGGCACAGATGGTCAGCCCCAGCATTTT.

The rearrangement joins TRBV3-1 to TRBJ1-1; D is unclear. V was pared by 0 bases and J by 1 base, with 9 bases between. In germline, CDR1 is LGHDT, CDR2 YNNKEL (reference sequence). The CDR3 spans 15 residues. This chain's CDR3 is CASSQEVSPNTEAFF. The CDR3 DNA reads TGTGCCAGCAGCCAAGAAGTCTCCCCGAACACTGAAGCTTTCTTT.

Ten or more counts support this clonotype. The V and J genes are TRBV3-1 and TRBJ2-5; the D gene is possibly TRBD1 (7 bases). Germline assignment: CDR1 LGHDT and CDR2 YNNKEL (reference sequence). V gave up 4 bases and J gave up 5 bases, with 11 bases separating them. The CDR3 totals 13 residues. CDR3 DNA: TGTGCCAGCAGCCCAGGGGGGTGGGAGACCCAGTACTTC. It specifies CASSPGGWETQYF.

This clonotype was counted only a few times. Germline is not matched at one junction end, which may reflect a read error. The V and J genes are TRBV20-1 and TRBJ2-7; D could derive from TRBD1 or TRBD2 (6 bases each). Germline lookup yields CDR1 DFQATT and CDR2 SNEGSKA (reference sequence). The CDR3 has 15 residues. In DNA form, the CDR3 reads TGCAGTTCTAGAGGGGGGCGGCGGATCTCCTACGAGCAGTACTTC. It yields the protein CSSRGGRRISYEQYF.

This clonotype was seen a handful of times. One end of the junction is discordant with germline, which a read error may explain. In nucleotides, the CDR3 is TGTGCCACCAGCACCGCGGGAACCTACGACCAGTACTTC. Residues: CATSTAGTYDQYF. The chain uses TRBV15 and TRBJ2-7; weak D call: TRBD2 (6 bases). The CDR3 is 13 amino acids. Germline V gene data show CDR1 as LNHNV and CDR2 as YYDKDF (reference sequence).

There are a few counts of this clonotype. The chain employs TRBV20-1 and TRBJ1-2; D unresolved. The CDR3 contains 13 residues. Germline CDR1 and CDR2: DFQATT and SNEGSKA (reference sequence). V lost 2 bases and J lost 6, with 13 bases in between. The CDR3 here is CSARFEVGNGYTF. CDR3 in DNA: TGCAGTGCTAGATTTGAAGTCGGGAATGGCTACACCTTC.

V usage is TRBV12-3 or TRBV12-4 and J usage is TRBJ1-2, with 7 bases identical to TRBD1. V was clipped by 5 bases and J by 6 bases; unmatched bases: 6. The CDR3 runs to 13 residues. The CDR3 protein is CASSRQGPHGYTF. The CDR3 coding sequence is TGTGCCAGCAGTCGACAGGGCCCCCATGGCTACACCTTC.

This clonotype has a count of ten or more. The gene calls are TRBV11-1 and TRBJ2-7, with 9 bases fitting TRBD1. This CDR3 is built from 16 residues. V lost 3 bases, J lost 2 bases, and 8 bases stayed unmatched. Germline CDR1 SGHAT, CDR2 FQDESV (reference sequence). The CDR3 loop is CASSFAGDRATYEQYF. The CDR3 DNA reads TGTGCCAGCAGCTTCGCGGGGGACAGGGCTACCTACGAGCAGTACTTC.

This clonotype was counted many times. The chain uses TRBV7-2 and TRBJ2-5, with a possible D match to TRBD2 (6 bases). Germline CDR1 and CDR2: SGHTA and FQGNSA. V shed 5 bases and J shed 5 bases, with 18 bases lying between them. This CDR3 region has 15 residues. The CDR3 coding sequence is TGTGCCAGCAGCCCTTGGGGGGAAAGGCCGGAGACCCAGTACTTC. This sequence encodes CASSPWGERPETQYF.

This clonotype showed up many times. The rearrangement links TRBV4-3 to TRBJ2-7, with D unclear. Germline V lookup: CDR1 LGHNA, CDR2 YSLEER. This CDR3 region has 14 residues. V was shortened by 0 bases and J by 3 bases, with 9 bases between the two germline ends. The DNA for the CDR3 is TGCGCCAGCAGCCAAGATAGTGGATACTACGAGCAGTACTTC. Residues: CASSQDSGYYEQYF.

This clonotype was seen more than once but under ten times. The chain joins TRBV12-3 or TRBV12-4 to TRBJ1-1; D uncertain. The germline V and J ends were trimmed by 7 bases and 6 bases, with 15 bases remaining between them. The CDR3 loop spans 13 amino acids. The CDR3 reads CASTQSPLPEAFF. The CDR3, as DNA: TGTGCCAGCACCCAATCCCCACTACCTGAAGCTTTCTTT.

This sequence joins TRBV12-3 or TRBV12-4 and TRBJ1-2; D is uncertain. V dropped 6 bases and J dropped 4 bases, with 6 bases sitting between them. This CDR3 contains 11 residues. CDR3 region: CASRSIYGYTF. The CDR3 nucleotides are TGTGCCAGCAGGAGCATCTATGGCTACACCTTC.

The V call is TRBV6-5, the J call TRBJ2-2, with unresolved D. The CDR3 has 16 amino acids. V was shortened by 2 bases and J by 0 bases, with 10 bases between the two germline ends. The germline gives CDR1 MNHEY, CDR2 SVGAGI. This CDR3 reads CASSYDLTTNTGELFF. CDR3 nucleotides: TGTGCCAGCAGTTACGACCTGACAACGAACACCGGGGAGCTGTTTTTT.